This T cell receptor (beta chain) was retrieved from a study of blood T cell repertoires in COVID-19. Whole-study context: Spain, Italy and the United States supplied samples that represented acute and convalescent COVID-19. The analysed material was cDNA or gDNA that came from T cells, B-cell-depleted T cells, or PBMCs.

The germline gives CDR1 SGHTA, CDR2 FQGTGA. V dropped 1 base and J dropped 4 bases, with 10 bases sitting between them. The CDR3 runs 14 residues. Per the original methods: Amplifying reference gene primers gave estimates of nucleated cell counts. The protocol was immunoSEQ multiplex PCR, while the TCRdb copy is restricted to in-frame clones and leaves out a portion. V and J calls and clone size come straight from that table; D and trimming were deduced from the DNA. Of over 200,000 clones detected, roughly 87% appear once; the ten largest clones hold about 12%. The specimen was peripheral blood. The chain employs TRBV7-3 and TRBJ1-2; possible D gene TRBD1, 6 bases. This sequence originates from a woman in her late teens or twenties who had recovered from COVID-19. In nucleotides, the CDR3 is TGTGCCAGCAGCTTAAACCCAGGGGTCTATGGCTACACCTTC. Translating it yields CASSLNPGVYGYTF.